This is a list of T cell receptor beta chains from one sample in a study of cytomegalovirus exposure and HLA in healthy donors. Clones were sequenced by immunoSEQ multiplex PCR, and TCRdb holds only the in-frame ones, with some missing. This sample's table has 200,000 to 250,000 clones. Sample: PBMCs. The receptors shown here come from a woman aged 25 to 39 in good health and CMV-seropositive. The CDR3 runs from the conserved cysteine through the conserved F or W. D genes are given only for firm matches.

>TRBV19|TRBJ2-7|.
CASRAAPTYEQYF
TGTGCCAGTAGGGCGGCCCCTACCTACGAGCAGTACTTC
>TRBV5-8|TRBJ2-3|TRBD1
CASSLGQGEADTQYF
TGTGCCAGCAGCCTGGGACAGGGGGAAGCAGATACGCAGTATTTT
>TRBV28|TRBJ2-7|TRBD1
CASSFHGTGLYEQYF
TGTGCCAGCAGTTTCCATGGGACAGGTCTCTACGAGCAGTACTTC
>TRBV6-5|TRBJ2-2|TRBD2
CASSYSIGRGTGELFF
TGTGCCAGCAGTTACTCGATAGGGAGGGGCACCGGGGAGCTGTTTTTT
>TRBV2|TRBJ1-4|.
CASRRLEGTNEKLFF
TGTGCCAGCAGGCGATTGGAGGGGACTAATGAAAAACTGTTTTTT
>TRBV5-6|TRBJ1-2|.
CASSLVRGPTNYGYTF
TGTGCCAGCAGCTTGGTTAGGGGTCCCACTAACTATGGCTACACCTTC
>TRBV28|TRBJ2-2|TRBD1
CASSLIPAGGSAGTGELFF
TGTGCCAGCAGTTTAATTCCGGCAGGGGGCAGCGCAGGAACCGGGGAGCTGTTTTTT
>TRBV6-6|TRBJ1-2|.
CASSYSSGDYGYTF
TGTGCCAGCAGTTACTCGAGCGGGGACTATGGCTACACCTTC
>TRBV28|TRBJ2-7|TRBD2
CASSSASGRASYEQYF
TGTGCCAGCAGTTCAGCTAGCGGGAGGGCCTCCTACGAGCAGTACTTC
>TRBV5-1|TRBJ1-6|TRBD1
CASSLRTGSSYNSPLHF
TGCGCCAGCAGCTTGAGGACAGGAAGCTCCTATAATTCACCCCTCCACTTT
>TRBV2|TRBJ2-1|.
CASSALTGEGEQFF
TGTGCCAGCAGTGCCCTGACAGGGGAGGGTGAGCAGTTCTTC
>TRBV2|TRBJ2-3|TRBD2
CASSTSGSGDTQYF
TGTGCCAGCAGTACTAGCGGGAGTGGAGATACGCAGTATTTT
>TRBV27|TRBJ1-5|TRBD1
CASSLDRGSNQPQHF
TGTGCCAGCAGTTTAGACAGGGGTAGCAATCAGCCCCAGCATTTT